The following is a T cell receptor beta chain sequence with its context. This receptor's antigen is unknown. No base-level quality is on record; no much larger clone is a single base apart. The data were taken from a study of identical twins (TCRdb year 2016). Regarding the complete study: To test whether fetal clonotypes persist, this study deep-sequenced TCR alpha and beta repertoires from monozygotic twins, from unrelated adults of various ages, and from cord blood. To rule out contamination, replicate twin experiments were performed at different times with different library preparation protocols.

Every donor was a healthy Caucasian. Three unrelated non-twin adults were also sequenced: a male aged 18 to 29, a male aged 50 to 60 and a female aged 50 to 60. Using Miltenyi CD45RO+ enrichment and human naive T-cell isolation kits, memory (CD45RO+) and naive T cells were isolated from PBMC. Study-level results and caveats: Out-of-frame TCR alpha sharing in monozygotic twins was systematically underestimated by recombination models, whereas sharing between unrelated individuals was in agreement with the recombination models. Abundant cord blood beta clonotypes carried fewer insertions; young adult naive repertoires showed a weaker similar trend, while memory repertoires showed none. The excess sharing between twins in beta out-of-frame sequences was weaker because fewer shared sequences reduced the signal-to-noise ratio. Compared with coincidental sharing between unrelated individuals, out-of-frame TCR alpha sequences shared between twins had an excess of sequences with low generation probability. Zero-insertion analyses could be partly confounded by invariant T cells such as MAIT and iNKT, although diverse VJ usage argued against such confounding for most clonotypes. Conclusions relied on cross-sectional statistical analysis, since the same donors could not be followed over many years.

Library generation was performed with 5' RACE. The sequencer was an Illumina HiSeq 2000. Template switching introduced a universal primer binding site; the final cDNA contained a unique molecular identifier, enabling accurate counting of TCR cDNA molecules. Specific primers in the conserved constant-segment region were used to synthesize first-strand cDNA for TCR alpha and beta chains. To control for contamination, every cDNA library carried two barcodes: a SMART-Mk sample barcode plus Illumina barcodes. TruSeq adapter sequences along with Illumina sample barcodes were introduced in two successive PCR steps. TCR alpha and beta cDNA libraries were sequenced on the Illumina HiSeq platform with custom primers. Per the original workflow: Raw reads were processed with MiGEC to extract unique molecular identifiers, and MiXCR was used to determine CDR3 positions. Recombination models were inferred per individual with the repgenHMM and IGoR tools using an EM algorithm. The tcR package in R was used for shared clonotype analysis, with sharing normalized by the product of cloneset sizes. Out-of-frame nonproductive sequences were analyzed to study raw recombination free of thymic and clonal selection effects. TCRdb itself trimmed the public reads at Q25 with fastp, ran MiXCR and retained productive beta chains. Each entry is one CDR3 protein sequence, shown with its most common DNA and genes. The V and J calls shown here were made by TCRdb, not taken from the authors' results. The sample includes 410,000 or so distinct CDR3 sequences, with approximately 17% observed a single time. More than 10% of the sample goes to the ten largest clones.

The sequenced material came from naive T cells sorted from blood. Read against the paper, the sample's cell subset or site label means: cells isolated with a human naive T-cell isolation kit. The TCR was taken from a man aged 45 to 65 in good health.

This receptor has the CDR3 CASETGITDTQYF. The nucleotide sequence reads TGTGCCAGCGAGACAGGGATCACAGATACGCAGTATTTT. Recombination joined TRBV6-1 with TRBJ2-3; 7 nucleotides in the junction match TRBD1. For this chain, trimming is 8 bases at the V end and 2 bases at the J end, and the number of junction bases without a gene match is 4. CDR3 length: 13 amino acids, cysteine to phenylalanine. Kept here is only the CDR3 DNA, which spans 39 bases and is read in frame from base 1. CDR1 MNHNS and CDR2 SASEGT were looked up in the germline V gene.